What follows are 3 T cell receptor beta chains derived from one specimen sequenced in a study of PD-1 blockade in mismatch repair-deficient tumors (dated 2017 in TCRdb). The library came from the immunoSEQ multiplex PCR assay. TCRdb provides this immuneACCESS table in a form limited to in-frame rearrangements. Some clones are lacking; in checked studies, under half of them reflect an unresolved V gene, and why the rest are absent is not known. The sample data list several thousand clones, and 75% to 90% of these were observed just once. The ten largest make up about 12% of the sample. What the time point label conveys for this sample: approximately ten-day in vitro stimulation with candidate neoantigen peptide 7. These receptors have no known antigen. This specimen consisted of cells cultured in vitro, obtained from a patient treated with pembrolizumab. The origin of the receptors is an adult with mismatch repair-deficient cancer.

The chain links TRBV27 to TRBJ2-5; D could derive from TRBD1 or TRBD2 (5 bases each). Trimming stripped 4 bases from V and 4 bases from J, with 10 bases between. The germline CDR1 and CDR2 sequences are MNHEY and SMNVEV (reference sequence). There are 13 residues in the CDR3. CDR3 DNA sequence: TGTGCCAGCAGTTCCTGGGGGAGAGAGACCCAGTACTTC. This encodes CASSSWGRETQYF.

This chain joins TRBV6-5 and TRBJ1-5; D gene ambiguous. The CDR3 is 13 amino acids. Trimming took 1 base from V and 0 from J, leaving 1 base between them. Germline V lookup: CDR1 MNHEY, CDR2 SVGAGI. Here the CDR3 reads CASSYYSNQPQHF. CDR3 DNA: TGTGCCAGCAGTTACTATAGCAATCAGCCCCAGCATTTT.

This chain links TRBV5-6 with TRBJ2-7; 7 bases map to TRBD2. CDR3 length equals 13 residues. Losses at the gene ends were 4 bases for V and 4 bases for J; bases not matched to a gene: 5. CDR1 is SGHDT and CDR2 is YYEEEE in the germline V gene. The CDR3 here is CASSVLATYEQYF. CDR3 DNA sequence: TGTGCCAGCAGCGTACTAGCGACTTACGAGCAGTACTTC.